Following are 14 T cell receptor beta chains from one sample sequenced in a study of T cells after yellow fever vaccination. TCRdb reprocessed the 5' RACE reads with MiXCR, giving one entry per CDR3 protein. The data hold about 300,000 distinct CDR3 sequences, with around 9.3% observed a single time. The material sequenced was CD4+ T cells sorted from PBMCs, taken 5 days after the yellow fever booster vaccination. Receptors were obtained from a man between 18 and 29 years old who received the YFV17D yellow fever vaccine.

This clonotype was detected many times. V and J are TRBV7-2 and TRBJ2-5; D gene unclear. CDR3 length: 14 amino acids. Germline V gene data show CDR1 as SGHTA and CDR2 as FQGNSA. V lost 1 base and J lost 0, with 6 bases in between. The CDR3 bases are TGTGCCAGCAGCTTAGGGCACCACCAAGAGACCCAGTACTTC. It specifies CASSLGHHQETQYF.

This sequence joins TRBV3-1 and TRBJ1-5, with 8 bases matching TRBD1. The junction had 12 bases not matched to a gene; V was cut back by 5 bases and J by 3 bases. Germline V gene sequence: CDR1 LGHDT, CDR2 YNNKEL (reference sequence). The CDR3 extends over 17 amino acids. CDR3 sequence: CASSNRTGTGLNQPQHF. CDR3 nucleotides: TGTGCCAGCAGCAACAGGACCGGGACAGGTCTCAATCAGCCCCAGCATTTT.

This chain connects TRBV28 to TRBJ1-1, with D unclear. Trimming removed 7 bases from V and 1 base from J, with 16 bases in between. The CDR3 consists of 15 residues. CDR1 MDHEN and CDR2 SYDVKM come from the germline V gene. This CDR3 reads CASTSTSRGNTEAFF. The CDR3 DNA sequence: TGTGCCAGCACCTCAACAAGTCGGGGGAACACTGAAGCTTTCTTT.

This clonotype appeared a few times. The chain employs TRBV15 and TRBJ2-4; D remains ambiguous. The germline V gene has CDR1 LNHNV and CDR2 YYDKDF (reference sequence). The V gene lost 1 base and the J gene lost 10 bases, with 8 bases spanning the gap. This CDR3 has 12 residues. For the CDR3, the DNA is TGTGCCACCAGCAGAGCAACTGGGATTCAGTACTTC. Translating it yields CATSRATGIQYF.

This clonotype was recorded many times. This sequence joins TRBV7-9 and TRBJ1-5; TRBD1 aligns across 11 bases. Trimming took 5 bases from V and 6 from J; bases not matched to a gene: 3. This CDR3 comprises 14 residues. CDR1 and CDR2 from the germline V gene are SEHNR and FQNEAQ (reference sequence). The CDR3 loop is CASSGQGAGQPQHF. Here the CDR3 DNA reads TGTGCCAGCAGCGGACAGGGGGCAGGTCAGCCCCAGCATTTT.

This clonotype has a count of ten or more. Here the CDR3 reads CASSLEGGRGYTF. The DNA for the CDR3 is TGTGCCAGCAGCTTAGAGGGGGGCCGTGGCTACACCTTC. The chain joins TRBV7-2 to TRBJ1-2; D is perhaps TRBD1 (6 bases). This CDR3 is 13 amino acids long. CDR1 is SGHTA, CDR2 FQGNSA, per germline. Trimming took 1 base from V and 7 from J, leaving 10 bases between them.

The gene calls are TRBV20-1 and TRBJ1-1; D gene uncertain. There are 10 residues in the CDR3. Germline V gives CDR1 DFQATT, CDR2 SNEGSKA (reference sequence). The germline V and J ends were trimmed by 5 bases and 5 bases, with 6 bases remaining between them. The chain's CDR3 is CSALGTEAFF. CDR3 sequence (DNA): TGCAGTGCTTTAGGAACTGAAGCTTTCTTT.

This clonotype was detected many times. The DNA of the CDR3 is TGTGCCACCAGCAGGGCTCCCCCAGAGACCCAGTACTTC. It specifies CATSRAPPETQYF. This chain connects TRBV15 to TRBJ2-5, with D hard to call. In germline, CDR1 is LNHNV, CDR2 YYDKDF (reference sequence). Trimming took off 3 bases at V and 4 bases at J, with 9 bases between the two ends. This CDR3 comprises 13 residues.

Ten or more counts support this clonotype. J is TRBJ2-1 and V is TRBV4-2, with D possibly TRBD2 on 6 matching bases. Trimming shortened V by 4 bases and J by 6 bases, and 16 bases separated the two germline ends. The CDR3 is 15 amino acids. In germline, CDR1 is LGHNA, CDR2 YNFKEQ. CDR3 protein: CASSRGEGSGNEQFF. The CDR3 DNA sequence: TGTGCCAGCAGCCGCGGGGAAGGGTCGGGCAATGAGCAGTTCTTC.

The rearrangement uses TRBV2 and TRBJ1-5; TRBD1 agrees at 10 bases. This CDR3 has 15 amino acids. V was pared by 6 bases and J by 4 bases, with 6 bases of the junction left unmatched. CDR1 SNHLY and CDR2 FYNNEI come from the germline V gene. The CDR3 here is CASRRGTGDNQPQHF. CDR3 in DNA: TGTGCCAGCAGGCGGGGGACAGGGGATAATCAGCCCCAGCATTTT.

CDR3 in DNA: TGCAGTGCTAGAAGGACTAGCGGTGACAATGAGCAGTTCTTC. Translated: CSARRTSGDNEQFF. V usage is TRBV20-1 and J usage is TRBJ2-1, with 10 bases aligning to TRBD2. This CDR3 contains 14 residues. Germline values: CDR1 DFQATT, CDR2 SNEGSKA (reference sequence). The V and J ends lost 2 bases and 5 bases, in that order; junction bases with no gene match: 3.

CDR3 in DNA: TGTGCCATCAATGAAAGGCTAGTAACAGATACGCAGTATTTT. Residues: CAINERLVTDTQYF. J is TRBJ2-3 and V is TRBV10-3, with D unclear. Trimming shortened V by 7 bases and J by 3 bases, and 14 bases separated the two germline ends. The CDR3 extends over 14 amino acids. Germline V gene data show CDR1 as ENHRY and CDR2 as SYGVKD.

The chain recombines TRBV11-2 with TRBJ2-3; 11 nucleotides align to TRBD1. V lost 4 bases and J lost 1; bases outside the gene matches: 7. The CDR3 contains 17 residues. Germline lookup yields CDR1 SGHAT and CDR2 FQNNGV. The CDR3 DNA is TGTGCCAGCAGCTCCGACCGGGACAGGGGGGGCACAGATACGCAGTATTTT. It translates to CASSSDRDRGGTDTQYF. Drawing the rest from reference TRBV11-2 and TRBJ2-3, the complete variable domain is EAGVAQSPRYKIIEKRQSVAFWCNPISGHATLYWYQQILGQGPKLLIQFQNNGVVDDSQLPKDRFSAERLKGVDSTLKIQPAKLEDSAVYLCASSSDRDRGGTDTQYFGPGTRLTVL.

The V and J genes are TRBV4-1 and TRBJ1-2; maybe TRBD1 (6 bases). Trimming left V 0 bases short and J 5 bases short, with 16 bases between. This CDR3 contains 16 residues. Germline V gene data show CDR1 as MGHRA and CDR2 as YSYEKL. The CDR3 DNA is TGCGCCAGCAGCCAAGAGGGGGGGCACGGATCATATGGCTACACCTTC. It is translated as CASSQEGGHGSYGYTF.